This T cell receptor beta chain stems from a study of blood T cell repertoires in COVID-19. Study-level background: Samples came from the United States, Italy and Spain, spanning acute and convalescent COVID-19. The analysed material was cDNA or gDNA that came from T cells, B-cell-depleted T cells, or PBMCs.

Per the original methods: How many nucleated cells were present was estimated from reference gene primer amplification. Repertoires were generated with immunoSEQ multiplex PCR, while TCRdb's copy carries only in-frame clones and drops some. That table gives V, J and clone size, and the DNA gave D and trimming. The repertoire holds roughly 150,000 clones, with over 80% as singletons. Germline CDR1 LNHNV, CDR2 YYDKDF (reference sequence). The CDR3 length is 18 residues. The V gene lost 5 bases and the J gene lost 2 bases, with 22 bases spanning the gap. The clonotype was recovered from a man between 65 and 85 years old who had recovered from COVID-19. The V gene is TRBV15, the J gene TRBJ1-3; a possible D gene is TRBD1 (5 bases). Sequenced input: peripheral blood. This chain's CDR3 is CATSSAPIGEVAGNTIYF. DNA of the CDR3: TGTGCCACCAGCTCAGCCCCAATAGGGGAAGTGGCTGGAAACACCATATATTTT.